The 5 T cell receptor beta chains listed next were all sequenced from one sample in a study of cytomegalovirus exposure and HLA in healthy donors. The study ran its PCR with 60 Vbeta and 13 Jbeta primers. The table came from immunoSEQ multiplex PCR; TCRdb's copy has only in-frame clones and leaves some out. The sample has approximately 190,000 clones, approximately 88% seen once. Specimen: PBMCs. These receptors were collected from a woman aged 50 to 60 in good health and CMV-seropositive.

The chain couples TRBV18 to TRBJ2-4; D remains unclear. Trimming cost V 0 bases and J 1 base, with 10 bases left between them. Per the germline V gene, CDR1 is KGHSH and CDR2 is LQKENI. The CDR3 has 16 residues. As DNA, the CDR3 is TGTGCCAGCTCACCACCGACGGGTACGGCCAAAAACATTCAGTACTTC. It encodes CASSPPTGTAKNIQYF.

The gene calls are TRBV30 and TRBJ1-3; TRBD1 matches at 7 bases. The V and J ends lost 5 bases and 4 bases, in that order; junction bases with no gene match: 8. CDR1 and CDR2 from the germline V gene are GTSNPN and SVGIG (reference sequence). The CDR3 runs to 14 residues. Here the CDR3 reads CAWSRQGVGNTIYF. The DNA for the CDR3 is TGTGCCTGGTCAAGACAGGGTGTCGGAAACACCATATATTTT.

The chain joins TRBV9 to TRBJ2-2, with TRBD2 identical over 8 bases. V lost 4 bases, J lost 0 bases, and 17 bases stayed unmatched. Germline-derived CDR1 and CDR2 are SGDLS and YYNGEE. The CDR3 contains 20 residues. CDR3: CASSSPRAGGGQANTGELFF. The CDR3 DNA sequence: TGTGCCAGCAGCTCCCCTCGTGCGGGCGGGGGGCAAGCGAACACCGGGGAGCTGTTTTTT. Full variable domain (outside the CDR3, taken from reference TRBV9 and TRBJ2-2): DSGVTQTPKHLITATGQRVTLRCSPRSGDLSVYWYQQSLDQGLQFLIQYYNGEERAKGNILERFSAQQFPDLHSELNLSSLELGDSALYFCASSSPRAGGGQANTGELFFGEGSRLTVL.

In its sample, this clone was seen a few times. This chain links TRBV18 with TRBJ1-3; D is unresolved. V was pared by 5 bases and J by 2 bases, with 10 bases between. The germline gives CDR1 KGHSH, CDR2 LQKENI. CDR3 length: 14 residues. CDR3 nucleotides: TGTGCCAGCTCAAAAGCCGGGACTGGAAACACCATATATTTT. Translating it yields CASSKAGTGNTIYF.

The CDR3 here is CASTRSGGNSYEQYF. The CDR3, as DNA: TGTGCCAGCACCCGTAGCGGGGGGAATTCCTACGAGCAGTACTTC. This rearrangement joins TRBV28 to TRBJ2-7; 10 positions agree with TRBD2. V gave up 7 bases and J gave up 1 base; unmatched junction bases: 7. Germline CDR1 and CDR2: MDHEN and SYDVKM. This CDR3 is built from 15 residues.